These 3 T cell receptor beta chains share one sample of origin, sequenced in a study of T cell responses to AZD1222 COVID-19 vaccine (dated by TCRdb to the early 2020s). According to the study, the label for this sample's time point signals: about 28 days (+/-7) after the second vaccine dose. Library preparation was by the immunoSEQ multiplex PCR assay. TCRdb re-hosts the immuneACCESS table, in-frame sequences only. Its copies lack some clones; in the studies checked, an unresolved V gene accounts for under half of them, and the cause for the rest is not known. This sample lists approximately 150,000 clones; about 92% were detected once. Roughly 1.5% of the sample goes to the ten largest clones. This specimen consisted of peripheral blood, obtained 28 days after the second AZD1222 dose. Receptors originate from an adult who received the AZD1222 COVID-19 vaccine.

The V call is TRBV5-1, the J call TRBJ1-1, with D unresolved. There are 15 residues in the CDR3. From germline, CDR1 is SGHRS and CDR2 YFSETQ. Trimming removed 0 bases from V and 1 base from J, with 10 bases in between. CDR3 sequence: CASSLAGRSNTEAFF. CDR3 in DNA: TGCGCCAGCAGCTTGGCGGGCAGGTCGAACACTGAAGCTTTCTTT.

In its sample, this clone was seen once. Relative to the germline gene, one junction end is altered; a read error may explain this. This chain uses TRBV11-2 with TRBJ1-1; the D gene is possibly TRBD1 (6 bases). This CDR3 spans 14 amino acids. The germline gives CDR1 SGHAT, CDR2 FQNNGV. The CDR3 here is CASSAVQGNAEAFF. The CDR3 nucleotides are TGTGCCAGCAGCGCAGTTCAGGGGAACGCTGAAGCTTTCTTT.

This clone was counted a single time. The rearrangement uses TRBV4-2 and TRBJ1-1; D is undetermined. V lost 4 bases and J 1 base, leaving 16 bases between the germline ends. Germline V lookup: CDR1 LGHNA, CDR2 YNFKEQ. The CDR3 extends over 16 amino acids. The CDR3: CASSRPSGSTNTEAFF. As DNA, the CDR3 is TGTGCCAGCAGCCGTCCAAGCGGGAGTACGAACACTGAAGCTTTCTTT.